This TCR beta chain was captured by sequencing in a study of blood T cell repertoires in COVID-19. Here immunoSEQ multiplex PCR was the method, and the copy in TCRdb shows in-frame clones only, minus some. The table has 130,000 to 150,000 clones, about four fifths seen once; the top ten hold approximately 5%. The CDR3 has 16 residues. From germline, CDR1 is SGDLS and CDR2 YYNGEE. V was pared by 3 bases and J by 3 bases, with 9 bases of the junction left unmatched. The source material was peripheral blood. V usage is TRBV9 and J usage is TRBJ2-1, with 7 bases fitting TRBD2. The sequence came from a woman between 65 and 79 years old with COVID-19, enrolled during active disease. The CDR3 DNA reads TGTGCCAGCAGCGCCCCTCCTAGCGGAAGCTACAATGAGCAGTTCTTC. Translated: CASSAPPSGSYNEQFF.